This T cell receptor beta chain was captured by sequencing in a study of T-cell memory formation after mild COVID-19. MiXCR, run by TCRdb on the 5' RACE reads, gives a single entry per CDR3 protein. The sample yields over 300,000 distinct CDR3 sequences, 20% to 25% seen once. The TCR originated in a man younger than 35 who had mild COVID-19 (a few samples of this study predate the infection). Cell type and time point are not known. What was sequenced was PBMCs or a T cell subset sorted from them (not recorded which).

CDR3 amino acids: CSARVSTYNEQFF. For the CDR3, the DNA is TGCAGTGCTAGAGTGTCCACCTACAATGAGCAGTTCTTC. The chain carries TRBV20-1 and TRBJ2-1; D gene unclear. V gave up 1 base and J gave up 2 bases, with 6 bases separating them. Per germline, CDR1 DFQATT and CDR2 SNEGSKA (reference sequence). This CDR3 is built from 13 residues.